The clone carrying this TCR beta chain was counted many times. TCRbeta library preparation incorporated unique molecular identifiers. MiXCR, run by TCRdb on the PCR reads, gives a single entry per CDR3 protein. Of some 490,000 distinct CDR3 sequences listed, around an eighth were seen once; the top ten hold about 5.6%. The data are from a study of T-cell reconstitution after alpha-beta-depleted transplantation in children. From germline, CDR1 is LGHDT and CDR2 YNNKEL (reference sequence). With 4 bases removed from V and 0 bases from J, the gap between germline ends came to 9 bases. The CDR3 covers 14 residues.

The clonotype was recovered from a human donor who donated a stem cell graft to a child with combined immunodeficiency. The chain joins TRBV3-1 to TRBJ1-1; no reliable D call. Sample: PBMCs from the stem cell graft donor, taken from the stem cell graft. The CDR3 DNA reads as TGTGCCAGCAGCCTCGGACTTATGAACACTGAAGCTTTCTTT. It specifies CASSLGLMNTEAFF.